This T cell receptor beta chain comes out of a study of identical twins. TCRdb processed the 5' RACE reads anew with MiXCR; each CDR3 protein has one entry. Of roughly 470,000 distinct CDR3 sequences in the sample, approximately 15% are singletons; the top ten hold approximately 0.98%. Study-level points and caveats: Within twin pairs, the out-of-frame alpha sequences they shared showed excess low generation probability.

This clonotype was detected many times. Antigen: not known. The CDR3 has 15 amino acids. The junction had 6 bases not matched to a gene; V was cut back by 4 bases and J by 3 bases. In germline, CDR1 is SGHTA, CDR2 FQGNSA. The same specimen was also included in a second study, on yellow fever vaccine responses in identical twins.

The source of this sequence is a woman between 18 and 29 years old in good health. J is TRBJ2-1 and V is TRBV7-2; TRBD2 agrees at 7 bases. The source material was CD4+ T cells sorted from blood. The DNA for the CDR3 is TGTGCCAGCAGCTACATGGGGGGGGACTACAATGAGCAGTTCTTC. This gives the protein CASSYMGGDYNEQFF. Filled out from reference TRBV7-2 and TRBJ2-1, the complete variable domain reads GAGVSQSPSNKVTEKGKDVELRCDPISGHTALYWYRQSLGQGLEFLIYFQGNSAPDKSGLPSDRFSAERTGGSVSTLTIQRTQQEDSAVYLCASSYMGGDYNEQFFGPGTRLTVL.